The following is a T cell receptor beta chain sequence with its context. The data originate from a study of human T cells and chemical hapten exposure. About the study: Small differences in pooled library volume mainly drove the variation in TCR yields per sample.

The CDR3 runs to 17 residues. With 3 bases clipped from V and 0 bases from J, the junction kept 8 bases outside the gene matches. Per the germline V gene, CDR1 is MDHEN and CDR2 is SYDVKM. A single record per CDR3 protein comes from TCRdb applying MiXCR to the RACE reads. The sample lists about 74,000 distinct CDR3 sequences, around a third occurring once. Stated time point: patch test 1, 2 weeks after DPC sensitization. Described treatment: therapeutic diphenylcyclopropenone sensitization with weekly scalp DPC. The specimen was whole blood, collected in connection with sensitization to the hapten diphenylcyclopropenone (DPC). The receptor was derived from a man aged 40-50 years with alopecia areata. Some clones in this sample may be carry-over from other donors' samples. The J gene is TRBJ2-3, the V gene TRBV28; 8 nucleotides match TRBD1. CDR3 region: CASSFRGTGVSTDTQYF. The CDR3 DNA is TGTGCCAGCAGTTTTCGCGGGACAGGAGTAAGCACAGATACGCAGTATTTT.